This is a list of T cell receptor beta chains from one sample in a study of naive and memory T cell subsets. TCRdb itself ran the 5' RACE reads through MiXCR, one entry per CDR3 protein. Here the sample spans tens of thousands of distinct CDR3 sequences, about 7% being singletons. These receptors were obtained from a male donor in good health. The CDR3 runs from the conserved cysteine through the conserved F or W. Fields, in order: V gene, J gene, clone size, D gene, CDR3 protein, CDR3 DNA. The D gene is left open where the match is weak. Expanded clones get a size class; other rows say once, few or many, or leave the size out.

TRBV6-5,TRBJ2-1,many,TRBD1,CASSYLGTVPSNEQFF,TGTGCCAGCAGTTATTTAGGGACAGTCCCGTCCAATGAGCAGTTCTTC
TRBV7-6,TRBJ2-5,.,TRBD2,CASSLEPTGGGETQYF,TGTGCCAGCAGCTTAGAGCCTACGGGCGGGGGGGAGACCCAGTACTTC
TRBV6-6,TRBJ2-7,.,TRBD2,CASSYSGRGRGEQYF,TGTGCCAGCAGTTACAGCGGGAGGGGACGGGGCGAGCAGTACTTC
TRBV6-1,TRBJ1-2,few,TRBD1,CASTPDRMGYTF,TGTGCCAGCACCCCGGACAGGATGGGCTACACCTTC
TRBV11-2,TRBJ1-5,few,TRBD1,CASSRAGTGEQPQHF,TGTGCCAGCAGCCGCGCTGGGACAGGGGAACAGCCCCAGCATTTT
TRBV7-2,TRBJ2-1,.,.,CASRTYQGNEQFF,TGTGCCAGCAGGACTTATCAGGGGAATGAGCAGTTCTTC
TRBV21-1,TRBJ2-6,many,.,CASSKGRAGSSGANVLTF,TGTGCCAGCAGCAAAGGACGGGCGGGTAGCTCTGGGGCCAACGTCCTGACTTTC
TRBV6-5,TRBJ2-5,many,.,CASSYSIPLQETQYF,TGTGCCAGCAGTTACTCGATCCCACTCCAGGAGACCCAGTACTTC
TRBV18,TRBJ1-4,.,.,CASSPTAALQGTNEKLFF,TGTGCCAGCTCACCAACGGCCGCTCTCCAAGGAACTAATGAAAAACTGTTTTTT
TRBV7-8,TRBJ1-4,many,TRBD1,CASSRGQGGEKLFF,TGTGCCAGCAGCCGGGGACAGGGAGGCGAAAAACTGTTTTTT
TRBV6-6,TRBJ2-7,few,TRBD2,CASEGSGSYEQYF,TGTGCCAGCGAAGGGAGCGGGAGCTACGAGCAGTACTTC
TRBV20-1,TRBJ2-7,many,.,CSAREMEGLYEQYF,TGCAGTGCTAGAGAGATGGAGGGACTCTACGAGCAGTACTTC
TRBV29-1,TRBJ2-1,.,.,CSVERRYNEQFF,TGCAGCGTTGAGAGACGGTACAATGAGCAGTTCTTC
TRBV9,TRBJ1-1,few,.,CASSVELGEGVAEAFF,TGTGCCAGCAGCGTAGAATTGGGGGAAGGGGTAGCTGAAGCTTTCTTT
TRBV12-3/TRBV12-4,TRBJ1-5,few,.,CASSWTDLSNQPQHF,TGTGCCAGCAGTTGGACCGACCTTAGCAATCAGCCCCAGCATTTT
TRBV5-1,TRBJ2-1,.,.,CASNAPNGGNEQFF,TGCGCCAGCAACGCCCCGAATGGGGGAAATGAGCAGTTCTTC
TRBV6-5,TRBJ2-7,few,.,CASSTSQSRVHEQYF,TGTGCCAGCAGTACCTCTCAAAGCAGGGTCCACGAGCAGTACTTC
TRBV25-1,TRBJ1-3,few,.,CASSGGEGRRAGNTIYF,TGTGCCAGCAGTGGCGGGGAGGGTCGCCGGGCTGGAAACACCATATATTTT
TRBV21-1,TRBJ1-1,few,.,CASSKGHRQGTEAFF,TGTGCCAGCAGCAAAGGTCACAGGCAGGGTACTGAAGCTTTCTTT
TRBV20-1,TRBJ2-5,.,TRBD2,CSARLMVAGGRGETQYF,TGCAGTGCTAGACTAATGGTAGCGGGGGGCCGCGGGGAGACCCAGTACTTC
TRBV12-3/TRBV12-4,TRBJ2-5,few,TRBD2,CASATSSETQYF,TGTGCCAGCGCGACTAGCTCGGAGACCCAGTACTTC
TRBV28,TRBJ1-2,.,TRBD1,CASRTGQAYGYTF,TGTGCCAGCAGAACGGGACAGGCCTATGGCTACACCTTC
TRBV12-3/TRBV12-4,TRBJ1-4,.,.,CASRLSGLNEKLFF,TGTGCCAGCAGGCTCTCGGGGCTAAACGAAAAACTGTTTTTT
TRBV12-5,TRBJ1-5,few,TRBD1,CASGLQGVSNQPQHF,TGTGCTAGTGGTTTGCAGGGGGTAAGCAATCAGCCCCAGCATTTT
TRBV10-3,TRBJ2-7,many,TRBD1,CAIRLGTGGSYEQYF,TGTGCCATCAGACTGGGGACAGGGGGGTCCTACGAGCAGTACTTC
TRBV20-1,TRBJ1-1,few,TRBD1,CSATRGGSGPEAFF,TGCAGTGCGACCAGGGGGGGGTCTGGCCCTGAAGCTTTCTTT